Below are 3 T cell receptor beta chains sequenced from a single sample in a study of CD8 T cells in Susac syndrome. Reverse transcription used about 0.45 to 1 ug RNA and random hexamers. In TCRdb, the immunoSEQ multiplex PCR reads were re-called with MiXCR into one record per CDR3 protein. This sample carries about 120,000 distinct CDR3 sequences, 90% to 95% of them seen once, and the ten largest clones take around 0.085%. The specimen was CD4+ T cells from PBMCs. These receptors all stem from a human donor with multiple sclerosis.

CDR3 sequence reads: CASSLAGRGSGANVLTF. DNA for the CDR3: TGCGCCAGCAGCTTGGCCGGTAGAGGGTCTGGGGCCAACGTCCTGACTTTC. This chain uses TRBV5-1 with TRBJ2-6; tentatively, D is TRBD2 (5 bases). The V end lost 0 bases, the J end lost 1 base, and 11 bases lay between the germline ends. CDR1 SGHRS and CDR2 YFSETQ come from the germline V gene. This CDR3 is 17 amino acids long.

CDR3 protein: CATLRDRGFGGTEAFF. The CDR3 coding sequence is TGTGCCACCCTCCGGGACAGGGGGTTTGGGGGCACTGAAGCTTTCTTT. The J gene is TRBJ1-1, the V gene TRBV2; 11 positions agree with TRBD1. The CDR3 has 16 amino acids. From germline, CDR1 is SNHLY and CDR2 FYNNEI. V was pared by 10 bases and J by 4 bases, with 14 bases of the junction left unmatched.

This chain links TRBV29-1 with TRBJ1-1, with D perhaps matching TRBD1 (6 bases). In germline, CDR1 is SQVTM, CDR2 ANQGSEA. The V end was cut by 5 bases, the J end by 0 bases, with 16 bases between. The CDR3 sequence is 15 residues long. The CDR3, as DNA: TGCAGCGTTTACTTCCTGCAGGGGATGAACACTGAAGCTTTCTTT. This encodes CSVYFLQGMNTEAFF.